This T cell receptor (beta chain) appears in the sequencing data of a study of T cells in localized non-small cell lung cancer. Notes on the study in general: Owing to sequencing of a solitary tumor region, heterogeneity cannot be discounted. Of the top 100 tumor clones, median around 50 were in adjacent lung, around 28 among its top 100.

With respect to this clone: Its matching antigen is unknown.

Germline-derived CDR1 and CDR2 are SEHNR and FQNEAQ (reference sequence). V gave up 5 bases and J gave up 6 bases, with 13 bases separating them. The CDR3 extends over 13 amino acids. Profiling relied on immunoSEQ multiplex PCR, and the TCRdb table lists in-frame clones only, not all of them. Of 50,000 to 55,000 clones in the sample, around 80% are singletons; the top ten hold about a sixth. The TCR originated in a man aged 35 to 69 with stage III lung adenocarcinoma. The rearrangement links TRBV7-9 to TRBJ1-1, with D unresolved. Specimen: peripheral blood mononuclear cells, collected before any cancer treatment. Here the CDR3 reads CASSPMVLPEAFF. The CDR3 region has the DNA TGTGCCAGCAGCCCGATGGTGTTACCTGAAGCTTTCTTT.